The entry below gives a single T cell receptor (beta chain) sequence along with its context. The antigen is not known. This sample is drawn from a study of T-cell reconstitution after alpha-beta-depleted transplantation in children. The V gene's germline CDR1 is DFQATT and CDR2 SNEGSKA (reference sequence). V lost 7 bases, J lost 0 bases, and 13 bases lay in between. This CDR3 has 14 residues. The study, taken as a whole, reports: Surviving recipient T cells and thymic progenitors underlay high day-60 TCRbeta diversity in some patients. From newly produced T cells came most of the T-cell counts and diversity one year after transplant. Several hundred expanded graft clones reportedly gave rise to the alpha-beta T cells present about two months after transplant.

This sample's TCRbeta library carried unique molecular identifier barcodes. Via MiXCR, TCRdb re-called the PCR reads, giving one row per CDR3 protein. Of about 290,000 distinct CDR3 sequences listed, 6% to 10% are singletons. The chain is built from TRBV20-1 and TRBJ2-1, with D possibly matching TRBD2 (6 bases). The sequence came from a female patient between 2 and 10 years old who had a stem cell transplant for Fanconi anemia, so the T cells may come from the graft donor. The sample here was peripheral blood, taken 360 days after TCRalphabeta/CD19-depleted stem cell transplant. In DNA, the CDR3 is TGCAGTGGGCGGGATCCGGGCTCCTACAATGAGCAGTTCTTC. Translated, it gives CSGRDPGSYNEQFF.